The 9 T cell receptor beta chains below come from one sample, sequenced in a study of shared T cell receptors in the human thymus. The repertoire was sequenced with immunoSEQ multiplex PCR; TCRdb's copy has only in-frame clones and lacks some. This table has hundreds of thousands of clones, approximately 85% appearing once. The same sample was also used in a study of human thymus T cells.

Sequenced: thymocytes. The source is a girl in the first two years of life with a congenital heart defect.

This clone was found a few times. V is TRBV10-2 and J is TRBJ2-5; D remains unclear. Trimming pared 2 bases from V and 5 bases from J, leaving 9 bases between. The CDR3 totals 13 residues. Germline V CDR1 and CDR2: WSHSY, SAAADI. CDR3 protein: CASSESANETQYF. In nucleotides, the CDR3 is TGCGCCAGCAGTGAGAGTGCGAACGAGACCCAGTACTTC.

The chain joins TRBV7-2 to TRBJ1-6, with 7 bases matching TRBD1. With 2 bases clipped from V and 6 bases from J, the junction kept 1 base outside the gene matches. The CDR3 is made up of 14 amino acids. Per the germline V gene, CDR1 is SGHTA and CDR2 is FQGNSA. CDR3 sequence (DNA): TGTGCCAGCAGCTTAAGGGACAGTAATTCACCCCTCCACTTT. Encoded protein: CASSLRDSNSPLHF.

The rearrangement joins TRBV7-9 to TRBJ2-5; D is possibly TRBD2 (6 bases). The V and J ends lost 3 bases and 1 base respectively, with 15 bases between them. Germline assignment: CDR1 SEHNR and CDR2 FQNEAQ (reference sequence). CDR3 size: 16 residues. CDR3 DNA sequence: TGTGCCAGCAGCTTGAAGGTGCACGGGGGCCAAGAGACCCAGTACTTC. It codes for CASSLKVHGGQETQYF.

This rearrangement joins TRBV28 to TRBJ1-1; 10 bases are a match to TRBD1. This CDR3 contains 17 residues. Per the germline V gene, CDR1 is MDHEN and CDR2 is SYDVKM. V trimming: 4 bases; J trimming: 1 base; junction bases outside the gene matches: 9. CDR3 residues: CASSCRQGAWGNTEAFF. In nucleotides, the CDR3 is TGTGCCAGCAGTTGCCGACAGGGGGCCTGGGGGAACACTGAAGCTTTCTTT.

The chain couples TRBV5-8 to TRBJ1-1; 7 nucleotides agree with TRBD1. After removal of 5 bases from V and 2 bases from J, the junction contained 12 bases not matched to a gene. The CDR3 sequence is 16 residues long. Per germline, CDR1 SGHTS and CDR2 YDEGEE. The CDR3 region is CASRRDRSSINTEAFF. The CDR3 DNA reads as TGTGCCAGCAGACGGGACAGATCTTCTATAAACACTGAAGCTTTCTTT.

The genes are TRBV6-5 and TRBJ2-7; TRBD2 agrees at 7 bases. The CDR3 is 15 amino acids. V gave up 5 bases and J gave up 6 bases; unmatched junction bases: 13. The V gene's germline CDR1 is MNHEY and CDR2 SVGAGI. As DNA, the CDR3 is TGTGCCAGCAGTACCATTACTTGGGGGGGTCGCGAGCAGTACTTC. Amino acid sequence: CASSTITWGGREQYF.

The chain carries TRBV4-3 and TRBJ1-1; tentatively, D is TRBD1 (6 bases). Germline V gives CDR1 LGHNA, CDR2 YSLEER. This CDR3 is built from 15 residues. V lost 0 bases to trimming and J lost 4 bases, with 12 bases between them. The CDR3 here is CASSQEQGRGTEAFF. Here the CDR3 DNA reads TGCGCCAGCAGCCAAGAACAGGGTAGGGGCACTGAAGCTTTCTTT.

The genes are TRBV2 and TRBJ2-1, with a weak D call TRBD2 (5 bases). Germline loops: CDR1 SNHLY, CDR2 FYNNEI. V was cut by 9 bases and J by 0 bases, with 9 bases left in between. The CDR3 runs 13 residues. For the CDR3, the DNA is TGTGCCAGAGCGGTCCCCTCCTACAATGAGCAGTTCTTC. It translates to CARAVPSYNEQFF.

The rearrangement joins TRBV4-1 to TRBJ1-2; 7 bases are shared with TRBD1. The J segment lost 5 bases and the V segment lost 2 bases, leaving 11 bases of the junction unmatched. This CDR3 is built from 16 residues. Germline assignment: CDR1 MGHRA and CDR2 YSYEKL. The CDR3 protein is CASSQKGGRGRYGYTF. For the CDR3, the DNA is TGCGCCAGCAGCCAAAAAGGGGGCAGGGGGAGGTATGGCTACACCTTC.